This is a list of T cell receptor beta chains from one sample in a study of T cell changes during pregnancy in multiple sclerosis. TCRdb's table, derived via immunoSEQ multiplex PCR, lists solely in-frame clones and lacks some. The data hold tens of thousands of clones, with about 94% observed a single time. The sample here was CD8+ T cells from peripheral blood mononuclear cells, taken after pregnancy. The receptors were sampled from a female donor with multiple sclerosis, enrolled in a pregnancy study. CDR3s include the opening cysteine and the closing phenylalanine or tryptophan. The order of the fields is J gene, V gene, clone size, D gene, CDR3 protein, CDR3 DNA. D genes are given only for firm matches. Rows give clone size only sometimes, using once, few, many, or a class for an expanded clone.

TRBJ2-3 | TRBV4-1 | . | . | CASSQDQGMYSTQYF | TGCGCCAGCAGCCAAGATCAGGGGATGTATAGTACGCAGTATTTT
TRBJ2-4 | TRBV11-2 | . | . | CASSLNYGLAKNIQYF | TGTGCCAGCAGCTTAAACTACGGACTAGCCAAAAACATTCAGTACTTC
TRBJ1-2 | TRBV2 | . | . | CASIAGNGYTF | TGTGCCAGCATAGCGGGGAATGGCTACACCTTC
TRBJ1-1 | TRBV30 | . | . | CAWSVRGANTEAFF | TGTGCCTGGAGTGTACGGGGAGCTAACACTGAAGCTTTCTTT
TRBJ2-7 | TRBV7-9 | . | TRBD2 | CASSLGLAGGYEQYF | TGTGCCAGCAGCTTAGGACTAGCGGGGGGCTACGAGCAGTACTTC
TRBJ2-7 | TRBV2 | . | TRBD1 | CASTDRAYEQYF | TGTGCCAGCACGGACAGGGCCTACGAGCAGTACTTC
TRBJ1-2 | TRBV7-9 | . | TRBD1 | CASSSTGEYGYTF | TGTGCCAGCAGCTCGACAGGGGAATATGGCTACACCTTC
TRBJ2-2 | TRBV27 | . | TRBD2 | CASSRPSGRVSGELFF | TGTGCCAGCAGTCGTCCTAGCGGGAGGGTATCCGGGGAGCTGTTTTTT
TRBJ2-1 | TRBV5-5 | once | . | CASSLLAIEQFF | TGTGCCAGCAGCTTGTTAGCTATTGAGCAGTTCTTC
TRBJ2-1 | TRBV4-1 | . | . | CASSQDPSGLGLNEQFF | TGCGCCAGCAGCCAAGATCCCAGCGGGTTAGGCCTCAATGAGCAGTTCTTC
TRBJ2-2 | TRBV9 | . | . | CASGRRGTGELFF | TGTGCCAGCGGGCGGAGGGGTACCGGGGAGCTGTTTTTT
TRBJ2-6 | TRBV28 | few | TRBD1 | CASSLGTGDGANVLTF | TGTGCCAGCAGTTTAGGGACAGGGGATGGGGCCAACGTCCTGACTTTC
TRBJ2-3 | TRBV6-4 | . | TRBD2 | CASSDSSLAGDTDTQYF | TGTGCCAGCAGTGACTCCTCGCTAGCGGGAGACACAGATACGCAGTATTTT
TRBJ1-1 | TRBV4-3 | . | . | CASSQGGRDTEAFF | TGCGCCAGCAGCCAAGGAGGGCGGGACACTGAAGCTTTCTTT
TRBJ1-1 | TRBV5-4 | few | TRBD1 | CASRHRQGNTEAFF | TGTGCCAGCAGGCACCGACAGGGGAACACTGAAGCTTTCTTT
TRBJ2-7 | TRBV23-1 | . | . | CASSQSEGAISFEQYF | TGCGCCAGCAGTCAATCTGAAGGGGCGATCAGCTTCGAGCAGTACTTC
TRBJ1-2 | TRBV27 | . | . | CASSFGPAEAGYTF | TGTGCCAGCAGTTTTGGCCCAGCGGAGGCTGGCTACACCTTC
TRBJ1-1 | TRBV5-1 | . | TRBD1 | CASSSGQGLMNTEAFF | TGCGCCAGCAGCTCGGGACAGGGGCTCATGAACACTGAAGCTTTCTTT
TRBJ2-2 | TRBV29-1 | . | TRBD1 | CSVAGGAFFTGELFF | TGCAGCGTGGCAGGGGGCGCCTTTTTTACCGGGGAGCTGTTTTTT
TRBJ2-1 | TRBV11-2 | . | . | CASSRNENEQFF | TGTGCCAGCAGCCGAAACGAGAATGAGCAGTTCTTC
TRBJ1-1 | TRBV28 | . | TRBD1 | CASSSGQGYTEAFF | TGTGCCAGCAGTTCGGGACAGGGATACACTGAAGCTTTCTTT
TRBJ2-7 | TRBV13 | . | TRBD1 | CASRAGGSYEQYF | TGTGCCAGCAGGGCAGGGGGTAGCTACGAGCAGTACTTC
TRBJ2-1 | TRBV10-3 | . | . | CAGRGDGLREQFF | TGTGCCGGGCGCGGGGATGGACTTCGTGAGCAGTTCTTC
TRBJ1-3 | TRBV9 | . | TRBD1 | CASSPRGQDKQGNTIYF | TGTGCCAGCAGCCCCCGGGGACAGGACAAACAAGGAAACACCATATATTTT
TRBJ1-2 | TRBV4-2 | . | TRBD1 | CASSPGTGAYGYTF | TGTGCCAGCAGCCCCGGGACAGGAGCTTATGGCTACACCTTC
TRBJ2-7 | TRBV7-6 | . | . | CASSLELTYEQYF | TGTGCCAGCAGCTTAGAGCTTACCTACGAGCAGTACTTC
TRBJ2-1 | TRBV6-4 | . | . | CASSDGAGDEQFF | TGTGCCAGCAGTGATGGGGCAGGGGATGAGCAGTTCTTC
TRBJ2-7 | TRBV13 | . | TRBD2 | CASSLGGTSGRAEQYF | TGTGCCAGCAGCTTAGGTGGGACTAGCGGGAGGGCCGAGCAGTACTTC
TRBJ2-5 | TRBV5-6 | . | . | CASSFGGEDQYF | TGTGCCAGCAGCTTCGGCGGGGAAGACCAGTACTTC
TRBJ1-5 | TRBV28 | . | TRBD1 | CASSLPAGGGQPQHF | TGTGCCAGCAGTTTGCCCGCAGGGGGCGGTCAGCCCCAGCATTTT
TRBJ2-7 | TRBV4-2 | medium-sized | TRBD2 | CASSQDSGSFYEQYF | TGTGCCAGCAGCCAAGATAGCGGGAGTTTTTACGAGCAGTACTTC